Sequencing of this T cell receptor beta chain was carried out in a study of cytomegalovirus exposure and HLA in healthy donors. Study-wide context: The roughly 120 validation repertoires, a later analysis reported, used the same platform as the 666 first-cohort repertoires. Study observations and caveats: Rare TCR sequences dominated, though some public TCRs recurred in many donors. The authors enumerated under 200 TCR beta chains as linked to cytomegalovirus.

V lost 8 bases and J 0 bases, leaving 10 bases between the germline ends. The CDR3 contains 14 residues. Germline lookup yields CDR1 MDHEN and CDR2 SYDVKM. Method: immunoSEQ multiplex PCR; TCRdb's copy keeps in-frame clones and lacks some. The sample contains about 170,000 clones, nearly 90% of which appear only once. Notes on this clone: Its antigen remains unidentified.

The receptor was isolated from a man younger than 35 in good health and CMV-seropositive. What was sequenced was PBMCs. The genes are TRBV28 and TRBJ1-4; D remains unclear. CDR3 nucleotides: TGTGCCAGCCTGGGCACAGCAACTAATGAAAAACTGTTTTTT. It is translated as CASLGTATNEKLFF.